Each of the 8 T cell receptor beta chains below was sequenced from the same sample in a study of blood T cell repertoires in COVID-19. Using immunoSEQ multiplex PCR, the repertoire was profiled, and TCRdb retains in-frame clones only, with some absent. Found here are about 120,000 clones, approximately 80% of them singletons; the top ten hold 7% to 9.5%. The sequenced sample was peripheral blood. The receptors here all came from a man between 65 and 79 years old with active or convalescent COVID-19.

The V and J genes are TRBV6-2 or TRBV6-3 and TRBJ1-1, with a weak D call TRBD1 (6 bases). This CDR3 comprises 17 residues. Trimming stripped 0 bases from V and 1 base from J, with 15 bases between. Germline CDR1 MNHEY, CDR2 SVGEGT. The CDR3 sequence is CASSYSRQGRENTEAFF. The CDR3, as DNA: TGTGCCAGCAGTTACTCGAGGCAGGGGCGAGAGAACACTGAAGCTTTCTTT.

The chain has TRBV7-9 and TRBJ2-2, with D maybe TRBD2 (5 bases). Germline loops: CDR1 SEHNR, CDR2 FQNEAQ (reference sequence). The CDR3 contains 15 residues. V was cut by 3 bases and J by 0 bases, with 8 bases left in between. The CDR3 DNA reads as TGTGCCAGCAGCTTGACTACCCCGAACACCGGGGAGCTGTTTTTT. Protein: CASSLTTPNTGELFF. Complete variable domain (other parts from reference TRBV7-9 and TRBJ2-2): DTGVSQNPRHKITKRGQNVTFRCDPISEHNRLYWYRQTLGQGPEFLTYFQNEAQLEKSRLLSDRFSAERPKGSFSTLEIQRTEQGDSAMYLCASSLTTPNTGELFFGEGSRLTVL.

This clone was seen only once. This chain uses TRBV7-9 with TRBJ1-1; 7 bases agree with TRBD1. This CDR3 has 12 amino acids. CDR1 is SEHNR and CDR2 is FQNEAQ in the germline V gene (reference sequence). V dropped 4 bases and J dropped 7; count of bases not matched to a gene: 3. CDR3 coding DNA: TGTGCCAGCAGCTCCGGACAGGTTGAAGCTTTCTTT. This sequence encodes CASSSGQVEAFF.

The chain joins TRBV7-2 to TRBJ1-6; 8 bases match TRBD1. This CDR3 comprises 15 residues. The V gene's germline CDR1 is SGHTA and CDR2 FQGNSA. V trimming: 5 bases; J trimming: 7 bases; junction bases outside the gene matches: 7. CDR3 region: CASSDTRGPNSPLHF. The CDR3 DNA is TGTGCCAGCAGCGACACCAGGGGGCCCAATTCACCCCTCCACTTT. Variable domain in full (rest from reference TRBV7-2 and TRBJ1-6): GAGVSQSPSNKVTEKGKDVELRCDPISGHTALYWYRQSLGQGLEFLIYFQGNSAPDKSGLPSDRFSAERTGGSVSTLTIQRTQQEDSAVYLCASSDTRGPNSPLHFGNGTRLTVT.

The chain combines TRBV5-5 with TRBJ1-1; tentative D call: TRBD1 (6 bases). The CDR3 has 18 residues. Trimming removed 4 bases at V and 6 bases at J, with 28 bases between. Germline CDR1 reads SGHKS; CDR2 reads YYEKEE (reference sequence). The CDR3 loop reads CASSPHPPQGQAWAEAFF. The CDR3 DNA reads as TGTGCCAGCAGCCCCCATCCCCCACAGGGCCAGGCGTGGGCTGAAGCTTTCTTT.

This chain connects TRBV2 to TRBJ1-1; 9 nucleotides align to TRBD1. CDR1 and CDR2 (germline): SNHLY, FYNNEI. V lost 2 bases to trimming and J lost 1 base; unmatched junction nucleotides: 2. The CDR3 is 15 amino acids. The CDR3 region has the DNA TGTGCCAGCAGTGAATTGGGACAGGGGAACACTGAAGCTTTCTTT. Protein sequence: CASSELGQGNTEAFF.

The V gene is TRBV3-1 (or the pseudogene TRBV3-2), the J gene TRBJ1-4, with D unclear. Per the germline V gene, CDR1 is LGHDT and CDR2 is YNNKEL (reference sequence). The CDR3 runs 16 residues. V lost 5 bases and J lost 4, with 17 bases in between. The CDR3 DNA follows: TGTGCCAGCAGCTCCTACCCGCTACCGAGTAATGAAAAACTGTTTTTT. Its translation: CASSSYPLPSNEKLFF.

The CDR3 protein is CASSPRDRDSGNTIYF. CDR3 nucleotide sequence: TGTGCCAGCAGCCCTCGGGACAGGGACTCTGGAAACACCATATATTTT. The chain has TRBV5-6 and TRBJ1-3, with 9 bases matching TRBD1. This CDR3 contains 16 residues. Germline CDR1 is SGHDT and CDR2 is YYEEEE. Losses at the gene ends were 4 bases for V and 0 bases for J; bases not matched to a gene: 5.